This paragraph covers one T cell receptor beta chain sequence. The antigen remains unidentified. The sample originates from a study of human CD8 memory T cell subsets. Whole-study findings and limits: Diversity in stem-like memory and precursor exhausted T cells was similarly high, unlike effector memory cells.

RNA came from duplicate vials of about 150,000 sorted CD8+ T cells per subset. Sequencing libraries of TCR beta were made by UMI-labeled 5' RACE. In the study's own analysis: Across the sequenced material, each individual TCR beta library was found to contain somewhere between roughly 3,000 and 20,000 functional CDR3 beta clonotypes. TCRdb re-called the 5' RACE reads; every CDR3 protein appears as one record, without DNA. TCRdb's processing, not the authors', yielded these V and J calls. In all, the sample yields around 4,900 distinct CDR3 sequences. This CDR3 is built from 15 residues. The germline V gene encodes CDR1 MDHEN and CDR2 SYDVKM.

The TCR was taken from a human donor in good health. This chain uses TRBV28 with TRBJ2-2; TCRdb outputs TRBD1, but without DNA this stays unchecked. What was sequenced was CD8+ T cells from PBMCs. The CDR3 region is CASSLGDRATGELFF.